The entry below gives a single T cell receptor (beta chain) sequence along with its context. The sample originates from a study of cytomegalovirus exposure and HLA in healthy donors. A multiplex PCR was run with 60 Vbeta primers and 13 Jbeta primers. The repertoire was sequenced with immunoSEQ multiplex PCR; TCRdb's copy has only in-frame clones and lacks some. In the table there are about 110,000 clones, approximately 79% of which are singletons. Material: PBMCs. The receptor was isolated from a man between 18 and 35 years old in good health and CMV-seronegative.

Here the CDR3 DNA reads TGTGCCATCAGCGGCAGGGGTGAGACCCAGTACTTC. Its translation: CAISGRGETQYF. The V gene is TRBV10-3, the J gene TRBJ2-5, with D tentatively TRBD1 (6 bases). V lost 6 bases to trimming and J lost 5 bases, with 10 bases between them. The germline V gene encodes CDR1 ENHRY and CDR2 SYGVKD. CDR3 size: 12 residues.